The clone carrying this T cell receptor beta chain was seen many times. The target antigen is unknown. Template switching with 5'RACE generated the TCR cDNA and added a universal primer site and UMIs. TCRdb fed the 5' RACE reads into MiXCR, producing one record per CDR3 protein. Of roughly 310,000 distinct CDR3 sequences in the sample, 8.7% are singletons; the top ten hold under 20%. From germline, CDR1 is SGHTA and CDR2 FQGNSA. V shed 1 base and J shed 1 base, with 8 bases lying between them. The CDR3 has 14 residues. The data were obtained in a study of T cells after yellow fever vaccination. Study-level findings and limits: Weaker, the secondary response peaked sooner, at day 5 versus 15.

Here the sequenced sample was PBMCs, taken on the day of the first yellow fever vaccination. The TCR sequence derives from a young man who received the YFV17D yellow fever vaccine. This rearrangement joins TRBV7-2 to TRBJ2-7; D call uncertain. The CDR3 DNA reads as TGTGCCAGCAGCTTAGGCTCCGGTTCCTACGAGCAGTACGTC. It encodes CASSLGSGSYEQYV.